This T cell receptor beta chain originates from a study of T cell repertoires in ileal Crohn's disease. Study summary: All patients had surgery for stricturing (approximately 60%) or penetrating (about 39%) disease.

Germline CDR1 reads SGHNT; CDR2 reads YENEEA. V was trimmed by 5 bases and J by 0 bases, leaving 13 bases between them. The CDR3 has 16 amino acids. Sequencing was performed with immunoSEQ multiplex PCR; in TCRdb, only in-frame clones are kept and a portion is missing. The sample lists some 11,000 clones, around nine tenths occurring once. As to time point: inflamed ileum from the surgical specimen. The chain has TRBV11-3 and TRBJ2-2, with no clear D. The sequence was obtained from an adult with Crohn's disease. The sequencing input was ileal tissue. The CDR3 coding sequence is TGTGCCAGCAGCCGTTTCAGGATGGCGAACACCGGGGAGCTGTTTTTT. Amino acid sequence: CASSRFRMANTGELFF.